The 2 T cell receptor beta chains below all came from one sample that was sequenced in a study of blood T cell repertoires in COVID-19. Method: immunoSEQ multiplex PCR; TCRdb's copy keeps in-frame clones and lacks some. The table has over 250,000 clones, around 86% seen once. The sequenced sample was peripheral blood. Receptor source: a human donor in a cohort sampled during active COVID-19.

V and J are TRBV6-5 and TRBJ2-3; weak D call: TRBD1 (6 bases). The CDR3 sequence is 12 residues long. Germline CDR1 is MNHEY and CDR2 is SVGAGI. The V and J ends lost 5 bases and 11 bases respectively, with 14 bases between them. CDR3 in DNA: TGTGCCAGCAGTCCAGGGGCCGTGGGGCAGTATTTT. This translates into CASSPGAVGQYF.

The chain links TRBV9 to TRBJ2-5, with 8 bases matching TRBD2. The germline gives CDR1 SGDLS, CDR2 YYNGEE. The ends lost 4 bases at V and 5 bases at J; junction bases unmatched: 10. The CDR3 is made up of 15 amino acids. The CDR3 bases are TGTGCCAGCAGCCTCGATAGCGGGAAGGGGGAGACCCAGTACTTC. Translation gives CASSLDSGKGETQYF.